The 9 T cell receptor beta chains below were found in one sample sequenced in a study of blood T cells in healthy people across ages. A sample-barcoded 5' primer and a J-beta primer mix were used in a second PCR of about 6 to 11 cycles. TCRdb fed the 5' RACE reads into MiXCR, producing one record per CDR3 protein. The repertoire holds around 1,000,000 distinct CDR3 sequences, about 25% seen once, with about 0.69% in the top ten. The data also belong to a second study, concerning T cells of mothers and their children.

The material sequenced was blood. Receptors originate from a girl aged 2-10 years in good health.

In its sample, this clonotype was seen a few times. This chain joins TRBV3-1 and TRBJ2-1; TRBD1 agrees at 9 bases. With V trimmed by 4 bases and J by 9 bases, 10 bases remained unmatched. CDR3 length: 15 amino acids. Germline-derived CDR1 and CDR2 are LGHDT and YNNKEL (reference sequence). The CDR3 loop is CASSLDPGQGSEQFF. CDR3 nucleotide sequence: TGTGCCAGCAGCCTTGACCCGGGACAGGGAAGTGAGCAGTTCTTC.

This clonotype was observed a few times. CDR3 loop: CASSQEEQRNQPQHF. The CDR3 coding sequence is TGTGCCAGCAGCCAAGAAGAACAGAGGAATCAGCCCCAGCATTTT. V is TRBV4-2 and J is TRBJ1-5; unclear D gene. The CDR3 contains 15 residues. Looked up from germline, CDR1 is LGHNA and CDR2 is YNFKEQ. Trimming took off 0 bases at V and 4 bases at J, with 10 bases between the two ends.

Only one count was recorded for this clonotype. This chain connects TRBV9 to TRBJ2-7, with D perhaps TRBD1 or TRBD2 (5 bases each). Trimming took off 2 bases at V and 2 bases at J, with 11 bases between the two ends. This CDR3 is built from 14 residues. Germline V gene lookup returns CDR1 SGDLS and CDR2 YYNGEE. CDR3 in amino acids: CASSVRGSAYEQYF. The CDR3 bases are TGTGCCAGCAGCGTCCGGGGCTCGGCCTACGAGCAGTACTTC.

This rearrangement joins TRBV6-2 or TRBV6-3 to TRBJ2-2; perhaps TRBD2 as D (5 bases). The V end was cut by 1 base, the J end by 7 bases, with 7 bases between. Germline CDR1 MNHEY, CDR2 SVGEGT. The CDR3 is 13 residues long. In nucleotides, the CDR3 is TGTGCCAGCAGTTACTTCGGGATCGGGGAGCTGTTTTTT. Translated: CASSYFGIGELFF.

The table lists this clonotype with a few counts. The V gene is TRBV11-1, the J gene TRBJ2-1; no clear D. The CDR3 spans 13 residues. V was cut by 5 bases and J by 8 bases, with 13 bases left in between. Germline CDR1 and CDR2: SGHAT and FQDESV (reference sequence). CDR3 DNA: TGTGCCAGCAGCCCCCTATGGGGTTATGAGCAGTTCTTC. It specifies CASSPLWGYEQFF.

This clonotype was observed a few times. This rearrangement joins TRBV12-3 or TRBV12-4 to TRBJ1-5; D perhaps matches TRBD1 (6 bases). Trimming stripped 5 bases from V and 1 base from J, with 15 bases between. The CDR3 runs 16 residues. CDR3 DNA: TGTGCCAGCAGTCCTAGGGGGGTTGGAAGCAATCAGCCCCAGCATTTT. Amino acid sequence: CASSPRGVGSNQPQHF.

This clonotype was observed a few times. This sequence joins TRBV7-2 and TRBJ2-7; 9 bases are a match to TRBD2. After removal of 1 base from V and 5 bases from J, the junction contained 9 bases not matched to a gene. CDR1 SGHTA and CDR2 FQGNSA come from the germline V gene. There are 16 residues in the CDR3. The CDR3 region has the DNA TGTGCCAGCAGCTTAGTTTGGAGCGGGAGGCTCGACGAGCAGTACTTC. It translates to CASSLVWSGRLDEQYF.

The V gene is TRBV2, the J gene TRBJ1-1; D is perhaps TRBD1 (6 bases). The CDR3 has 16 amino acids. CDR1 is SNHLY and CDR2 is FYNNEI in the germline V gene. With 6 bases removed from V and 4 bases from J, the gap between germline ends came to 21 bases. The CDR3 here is CASRESSGGSVTEAFF. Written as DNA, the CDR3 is TGTGCCAGCAGAGAATCCAGTGGGGGCAGCGTCACTGAAGCTTTCTTT.

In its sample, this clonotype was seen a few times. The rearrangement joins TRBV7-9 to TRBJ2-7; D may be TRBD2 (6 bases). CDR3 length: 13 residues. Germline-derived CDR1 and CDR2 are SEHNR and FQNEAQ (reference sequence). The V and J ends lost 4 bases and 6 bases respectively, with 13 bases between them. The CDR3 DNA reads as TGTGCCAGCAGCTCGTTAGTGGGGGGCGAGCAGTACTTC. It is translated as CASSSLVGGEQYF.